These T cell receptor beta chains were read from a single sample in a study of T cell repertoires in cytomegalovirus infection. Their antigen targets remain unknown. MiXCR, run by TCRdb on the reads, gives a single entry per CDR3 protein. Here the sample spans about 130,000 distinct CDR3 sequences, 20% to 30% being singletons. Material: PBMCs, sequenced either directly or after in vitro stimulation (not recorded which). These receptor sequences come from a human donor in good health (CMV status not recorded). Some clones in this sample may be carry-over from other donors' samples. Each CDR3 is given with its conserved first and last residue. D genes are given only for firm matches. The size of a clone is reported for some rows only, either as once, few or many, or as a class for expanded clones.

d_gene: TRBD1
v_gene: TRBV12-3/TRBV12-4
abundance: -
j_gene: TRBJ2-6
CDR3nt: TGTGCCAGCAGGTTTAGACAGGGAAGGTCTGGGGCCAACGTCCTGACTTTC
CDR3aa: CASRFRQGRSGANVLTF

d_gene: -
v_gene: TRBV10-3
abundance: -
j_gene: TRBJ2-1
CDR3nt: TGTGCCATCGGGGAAGCCTACAATGAGCAGTTCTTC
CDR3aa: CAIGEAYNEQFF

d_gene: TRBD2
v_gene: TRBV4-1
abundance: once
j_gene: TRBJ2-7
CDR3nt: TGTGCCAGCAGCCAAGGGGGAGCGCGTAGCGGGATAATGCGCGAGCAGTACTTC
CDR3aa: CASSQGGARSGIMREQYF

d_gene: -
v_gene: TRBV12-3/TRBV12-4
abundance: once
j_gene: TRBJ2-2
CDR3nt: TGTGCCAGCACCCTTTTCCGGTTCGCGAACACCGGGGAGCTGTTTTTT
CDR3aa: CASTLFRFANTGELFF

d_gene: -
v_gene: TRBV7-9
abundance: many
j_gene: TRBJ2-3
CDR3nt: TGTGCCAGCAGCTTAGATGGGCCCGCTAGTGATACGCAGTATTTT
CDR3aa: CASSLDGPASDTQYF

d_gene: -
v_gene: TRBV7-2
abundance: large
j_gene: TRBJ1-3
CDR3nt: TGTGCCAGCAGCGAAGACTTCCACTCTGGAAACACCATATATTTT
CDR3aa: CASSEDFHSGNTIYF

d_gene: -
v_gene: TRBV5-1
abundance: -
j_gene: TRBJ1-6
CDR3nt: TGCGCCAGCAGCCTAGGGGGGACTAGGGATTCACCCCTCCACTTT
CDR3aa: CASSLGGTRDSPLHF

d_gene: TRBD2
v_gene: TRBV7-2
abundance: few
j_gene: TRBJ2-1
CDR3nt: TGTGCCAGCAGCTTAGAGACTAGCGGCTACAATGAGCAGTTCTTC
CDR3aa: CASSLETSGYNEQFF

d_gene: -
v_gene: TRBV7-8
abundance: many
j_gene: TRBJ1-2
CDR3nt: TGTGCCAGCAGCTTAGACGGAGGTTATAACTATGGCTACACCTTC
CDR3aa: CASSLDGGYNYGYTF

d_gene: TRBD2
v_gene: TRBV6-2/TRBV6-3
abundance: -
j_gene: TRBJ2-1
CDR3nt: TGTGCCAGCAGTTACCGGACTAGCGGGAGAGCCGGATACAATGAGCAGTTCTTC
CDR3aa: CASSYRTSGRAGYNEQFF

d_gene: TRBD1
v_gene: TRBV28
abundance: -
j_gene: TRBJ2-2
CDR3nt: TGTGCCAGCGGCTCCTCGTCAGGGGGCAACACCGGGGAGCTGTTTTTT
CDR3aa: CASGSSSGGNTGELFF

d_gene: TRBD2
v_gene: TRBV7-8
abundance: few
j_gene: TRBJ2-2
CDR3nt: TGTGCCAGCAGCTTACCGGGACTAGCGGGAGCCACCGGGGAGCTGTTTTTT
CDR3aa: CASSLPGLAGATGELFF

d_gene: -
v_gene: TRBV7-6
abundance: -
j_gene: TRBJ2-3
CDR3nt: TGTGCCAGCAGCTTAGGGAGCTCCCTACCCACAGATACGCAGTATTTT
CDR3aa: CASSLGSSLPTDTQYF

d_gene: TRBD1
v_gene: TRBV12-3/TRBV12-4
abundance: many
j_gene: TRBJ2-7
CDR3nt: TGTGCCAGCAGATTAGCCGGGACAGGGGGTTACGAGCAGTACTTC
CDR3aa: CASRLAGTGGYEQYF

d_gene: -
v_gene: TRBV19
abundance: few
j_gene: TRBJ2-1
CDR3nt: TGTGCCAGTAGTGACAGTTACAATGAGCAGTTCTTC
CDR3aa: CASSDSYNEQFF

d_gene: -
v_gene: TRBV5-3
abundance: -
j_gene: TRBJ1-5
CDR3nt: TGTGCCAGCAGCCTCGGAAACGACCTTAGCAATCAGCCCCAGCATTTT
CDR3aa: CASSLGNDLSNQPQHF

d_gene: TRBD2
v_gene: TRBV6-1
abundance: -
j_gene: TRBJ2-1
CDR3nt: TGTGCCAGCAGAGGACTAGCGGGGAGACCTTACAATGAGCAGTTCTTC
CDR3aa: CASRGLAGRPYNEQFF

d_gene: -
v_gene: TRBV19
abundance: -
j_gene: TRBJ1-2
CDR3nt: TGTGCCGGTTGGGGGGGGGATGGCTACACCTTC
CDR3aa: CAGWGGDGYTF

d_gene: -
v_gene: TRBV12-3/TRBV12-4
abundance: -
j_gene: TRBJ2-7
CDR3nt: TGTGCCAGCAGGACTGGGTCGCCCCGGTACGAGCAGTACTTC
CDR3aa: CASRTGSPRYEQYF

d_gene: TRBD2
v_gene: TRBV28
abundance: -
j_gene: TRBJ2-3
CDR3nt: TGTGCCAGCAGTTTAACCGGGACTAGCGGCCTACCCGCTAGCACAGATACGCAGTATTTT
CDR3aa: CASSLTGTSGLPASTDTQYF

d_gene: -
v_gene: TRBV7-8
abundance: many
j_gene: TRBJ1-4
CDR3nt: TGTGCCAGCAGCCAAGGGGCGATTGGAGAAAAACTGTTTTTT
CDR3aa: CASSQGAIGEKLFF

d_gene: -
v_gene: TRBV4-1
abundance: -
j_gene: TRBJ1-1
CDR3nt: TGCGCCAGCAGCCAAGAGGGAACAGGAGTGAACACTGAAGCTTTCTTT
CDR3aa: CASSQEGTGVNTEAFF

d_gene: TRBD1
v_gene: TRBV18
abundance: few
j_gene: TRBJ1-5
CDR3nt: TGTGCCAGTTCGGGAACAGGGGTTGGCAATCAGCCCCAGCATTTT
CDR3aa: CASSGTGVGNQPQHF

d_gene: TRBD2
v_gene: TRBV20-1
abundance: few
j_gene: TRBJ2-1
CDR3nt: TGCAGTGCTAGCGCGGGGGGCAATGAGCAGTTCTTC
CDR3aa: CSASAGGNEQFF

d_gene: -
v_gene: TRBV12-3/TRBV12-4
abundance: few
j_gene: TRBJ1-4
CDR3nt: TGTGCCAGCACGGACGGACGGTATAGACTGTTTTTT
CDR3aa: CASTDGRYRLFF

d_gene: -
v_gene: TRBV7-2
abundance: few
j_gene: TRBJ1-2
CDR3nt: TGTGCCAGCAGCTTAGCCCCCGTGGGAGGGAACTATGGCTACACCTTC
CDR3aa: CASSLAPVGGNYGYTF

d_gene: TRBD1
v_gene: TRBV20-1
abundance: few
j_gene: TRBJ2-5
CDR3nt: TGCAGTGCTAGGGCAGACAGGGTGCGGGAGACCCAGTACTTC
CDR3aa: CSARADRVRETQYF

d_gene: -
v_gene: TRBV7-2
abundance: many
j_gene: TRBJ1-1
CDR3nt: TGTGCCAGCAGCTTAGACAGGGACACTGAAGCTTTCTTT
CDR3aa: CASSLDRDTEAFF